A selection of T cell receptor beta chains follows, all from one sample in a study of cytomegalovirus exposure and HLA in healthy donors. This table comes from immunoSEQ multiplex PCR, and its TCRdb copy is limited to in-frame clones, with some not included. The sample lists just over 200,000 clones, roughly 80% seen once, with about 2.5% in the top ten. The sequenced sample was PBMCs. These receptors were collected from a woman in her thirties or forties in good health and CMV-seronegative. Each CDR3 is given with its conserved first and last residue. D genes are given only for firm matches. Size values are once, few and many counts, or a class for expanded clones, and some rows have none.

v_gene	d_gene	j_gene	abundance	CDR3nt	CDR3aa
TRBV9	TRBD1	TRBJ2-7	.	TGTGCCAGCAGCGTTGCCGGGACAGGGACCTACGAGCAGTACTTC	CASSVAGTGTYEQYF
TRBV18	TRBD1	TRBJ2-5	.	TGTGCCGGTTCAGGACAGGAGCAAGAGACCCAGTACTTC	CAGSGQEQETQYF
TRBV19	TRBD2	TRBJ2-2	.	TGTGCCAGTAGCTGGGGCGGGAGGGCTTGGACCGGGGAGCTGTTTTTT	CASSWGGRAWTGELFF
TRBV5-1	TRBD2	TRBJ2-5	.	TGCGCCAGCAGCTTGGAAACAGCTCAAGTGTTACTAGCGGGAGGGCCGTTCCAAGAGACCCAGTACTTC	CASSLETAQVLLAGGPFQETQYF
TRBV6-1	.	TRBJ2-7	.	TGTGCCAGCAGTGATTTCTGGCAGTACTTC	CASSDFWQYF
TRBV5-4	TRBD1	TRBJ2-2	once	TGTGCCAGCAGCCTTAGACAGGGATGGAGCACCGGGGAGCTGTTTTTT	CASSLRQGWSTGELFF
TRBV7-9	.	TRBJ1-2	.	TGTGCCAGCAGCTTCTCACAGGGAGGGTTTGGCTACACCTTC	CASSFSQGGFGYTF
TRBV6-1	.	TRBJ1-4	.	TGTGCCAGCAGTGAAGCGCGCCTTCCTAATGAAAAACTGTTTTTT	CASSEARLPNEKLFF
TRBV7-2	TRBD1	TRBJ1-1	.	TGTGCCAGCAGCACTAACAGGGGTTCAGCTTTCTTT	CASSTNRGSAFF
TRBV27	.	TRBJ1-2	.	TGTGCCAGCGCGTCGGGAGGAGGCTATGGCTACACCTTC	CASASGGGYGYTF
TRBV4-1	.	TRBJ2-1	.	TGCGCCAGCAGCCAAGCACCGGGGGACAATGAGCAGTTCTTC	CASSQAPGDNEQFF
TRBV18	.	TRBJ2-3	.	TGTGCCAGCTCACCACCTCGGGGTCAGGGGCCCACAGATACGCAGTATTTT	CASSPPRGQGPTDTQYF
TRBV5-4	TRBD1	TRBJ2-7	.	TGTGCCAGCAGCTTGGGGGACAGGGAGGGCGAGCAGTACTTC	CASSLGDREGEQYF
TRBV28	.	TRBJ2-7	.	TGTGCCAGCAGCGAAACAACAGGTGAGCAGTACTTC	CASSETTGEQYF
TRBV7-3	TRBD1	TRBJ1-1	.	TGTGCCAGCAGCCAAATAGACTTACGAAGCCGGGACAGGGGAAGGACTGAAGCTTTCTTT	CASSQIDLRSRDRGRTEAFF
TRBV7-2	.	TRBJ2-7	.	TGTGCCAGCAGCCAACAGGAGGGCTACGAGCAGTACTTC	CASSQQEGYEQYF
TRBV7-9	.	TRBJ2-3	.	TGTGCCAGCAGCCAACCAATCCTGGAGGCAGATACGCAGTATTTT	CASSQPILEADTQYF
TRBV28	TRBD2	TRBJ2-3	.	TGTGCCAGCAGTCAGACTAGCGGGAGAGTGTCAGATACGCAGTATTTT	CASSQTSGRVSDTQYF
TRBV12-5	.	TRBJ1-1	once	TGTGCTAGTGGTTCGACCGTATCCGGGGGGACTGAAGCTTTCTTT	CASGSTVSGGTEAFF
TRBV6-5	.	TRBJ1-1	.	TGTGCCAGCAGTTACCGAGTCCCTAACACTGAAGCTTTCTTT	CASSYRVPNTEAFF
TRBV7-3	TRBD2	TRBJ2-3	.	TGTGCCAGCAGCCCCAGCGGCCTAGCGGGAGGCGGAAGTAGCACAGATACGCAGTATTTT	CASSPSGLAGGGSSTDTQYF
TRBV9	TRBD2	TRBJ2-5	.	TGTGCCAGCAGCGTAGGACTAGCGACAGAGACCCAGTACTTC	CASSVGLATETQYF
TRBV13	TRBD1	TRBJ2-7	.	TGTGCCAGCAGCCCGGGACAGGGGAACTACGAGCAGTACTTC	CASSPGQGNYEQYF
TRBV29-1	.	TRBJ1-2	.	TGCAGCGTAACAGGGATAGCTAACTATGGCTACACCTTC	CSVTGIANYGYTF
TRBV2	.	TRBJ2-7	.	TGTGCCAGCAGTGGTCTCTACGAGCAGTACTTC	CASSGLYEQYF
TRBV28	TRBD1	TRBJ2-7	.	TGTGCCAGCAGTTTCCCGGACAGGGGACAAACAGACTTC	CASSFPDRGQTDF
TRBV19	TRBD1	TRBJ2-6	.	TGTGCCAGTAGTAAGACAGGGATACGTGGGGCCAACGTCCTGACTTTC	CASSKTGIRGANVLTF
TRBV5-1	TRBD2	TRBJ2-3	.	TGCGCCAGCAGCTCCTGGACTAGCGGGAGTGATACGCAGTATTTT	CASSSWTSGSDTQYF
TRBV18	TRBD2	TRBJ2-7	few	TGTGCCAGCTCACAGACTAGCGGGGTGGTCTGGCAGTACTTC	CASSQTSGVVWQYF
TRBV27	TRBD2	TRBJ2-5	.	TGTGCCAGCAGTTTATGGGGACTAGCGGGAGGGGAGTACCAAGAGACCCAGTACTTC	CASSLWGLAGGEYQETQYF
TRBV29-1	.	TRBJ2-1	.	TGCAGCGTTGAATCGGTTCTCTCCTACAATGAGCAGTTCTTC	CSVESVLSYNEQFF
TRBV30	.	TRBJ2-5	.	TGTGCCTGGACCCGAGGGCTAGTTCCCCAAGAGACCCAGTACTTC	CAWTRGLVPQETQYF
TRBV7-9	.	TRBJ2-5	few	TGTTCCAGCAGCCATCTACTGAAACCGGGATTTCAAGAGACCCAGTACTTC	CSSSHLLKPGFQETQYF
TRBV7-9	TRBD1	TRBJ2-2	.	TGTGCCAGCAGCCCCCACCTCGGACAGGGGAAAAACACCGGGGAGCTGTTTTTT	CASSPHLGQGKNTGELFF
TRBV5-1	TRBD1	TRBJ2-2	.	TGCGCCAGCAGCCCTATGACAGGGGGCGGAACCGGGGAGCTGTTTTTT	CASSPMTGGGTGELFF
TRBV4-1	.	TRBJ1-2	.	TGCGCCAGCAGCCAAGGGACCTCAGGGGGCTACACCTTC	CASSQGTSGGYTF
TRBV7-3	.	TRBJ1-2	.	TGTGCCAGCAGCTTAGGCACAGGATATGGCTACACCTTC	CASSLGTGYGYTF
TRBV20-1	.	TRBJ2-7	.	TGCAGTGCTAGTGAGACCTACGAGCAGTACTTC	CSASETYEQYF
TRBV11-2	TRBD2	TRBJ2-1	.	TGTGCCAGCAGCTCCCTAGCGGGAGGGCTTACTGAGCAGTTCTTC	CASSSLAGGLTEQFF
TRBV5-1	TRBD2	TRBJ2-3	.	TGCGCCAGCAGCTTGTTACTAGCGGGAGCCTCAGATACGCAGTATTTT	CASSLLLAGASDTQYF
TRBV5-1	TRBD1	TRBJ1-2	once	TGCGCCAGCTCGCGGGACAGGAACTATGGCTACACCTTC	CASSRDRNYGYTF
TRBV2	TRBD2	TRBJ2-5	.	TGTGCCAGCACCCTCCCTAGCGGGGGGCGGGAGACCCAGTACTTC	CASTLPSGGRETQYF
TRBV30	.	TRBJ1-4	.	TGTGCCTGGATTTGCTTGACAGATGATAATGAAAAACTGTTTTTT	CAWICLTDDNEKLFF
TRBV7-8	.	TRBJ2-1	.	TGTGCCAGCAGCTTAGCCCCAGCCTACAATGAGCAGTTCTTC	CASSLAPAYNEQFF
TRBV11-1	TRBD2	TRBJ2-7	.	TGTGCCAGCGGGGGGGGACTAGCACTTGAGCAGTACTTC	CASGGGLALEQYF
TRBV9	TRBD1	TRBJ2-2	.	TGTGCCAGCAGTCAGGGGGTAGCCGGGGAGCTGTTTTTT	CASSQGVAGELFF
TRBV27	TRBD1	TRBJ1-6	few	TGTGCCAGCAGTTTAGAAGGACAGGGGTATTCACCCCTCCACTTT	CASSLEGQGYSPLHF
TRBV7-9	TRBD2	TRBJ2-1	few	TGTGCCAGCAGCCACCGGGACTACGACAATGAGCAGTTCTTC	CASSHRDYDNEQFF
TRBV19	.	TRBJ2-2	.	TGTGCCAGTAAGGTTGAGGAAACCGGGGAGCTGTTTTTT	CASKVEETGELFF
TRBV27	TRBD1	TRBJ2-7	few	TGTGCCAGCAGCCCCCGGACAGGGCTCTCCTACGAGCAGTACTTC	CASSPRTGLSYEQYF
TRBV6-5	.	TRBJ2-1	once	TGTGCCAGCAGTTACTCGATGCTAGATTACAATGAGCAGTTCTTC	CASSYSMLDYNEQFF
TRBV27	.	TRBJ2-1	.	TGTGCCAGCAGTTGGGCAGCGGACTACAATGAGCAGTTCTTC	CASSWAADYNEQFF
TRBV28	TRBD1	TRBJ2-6	.	TGTGCCAGCAGTTTCCGGGACAGCTCATCTGGGGCCAACGTCCTGACTTTC	CASSFRDSSSGANVLTF
TRBV7-8	.	TRBJ2-2	.	TGTGCCAGCAGCTTAGCTTTCGAGGCCGGGGAGCTGTTTTTT	CASSLAFEAGELFF
TRBV15	TRBD1	TRBJ1-1	.	TGTGCCACCAGCAGGCCCGTGGACAGGGAGGCTTTCTTT	CATSRPVDREAFF
TRBV2	TRBD1	TRBJ2-2	once	TGTGCCAGCAGAGTGGGACAGGCGGCCGGGGAGCTGTTTTTT	CASRVGQAAGELFF
TRBV27	.	TRBJ2-4	.	TGTGCCAGCAGTACCCAGGGGCCGGTGGCCAAAAACATTCAGTACTTC	CASSTQGPVAKNIQYF
TRBV29-1	.	TRBJ1-2	few	TGCAGCGTTGCGCAGGGCCTCTCTGGCTACACCTTC	CSVAQGLSGYTF
TRBV5-1	TRBD2	TRBJ2-1	once	TGCGCCAGCAGCTTGGGGGCCGGGACTAGCAACGAGCAGTTCTTC	CASSLGAGTSNEQFF
TRBV7-9	.	TRBJ1-2	.	TGTTCCAGCAGCTTAGAAACGGACCGACTAGGGGACTATGGCTACACCTTC	CSSSLETDRLGDYGYTF